This T cell receptor beta chain was captured by sequencing in a study of blood T cell repertoires in COVID-19. Study details: From T cells, B-cell-depleted T cells, or PBMCs came the material, which was cDNA or gDNA.

CDR3 length: 17 amino acids. V was shortened by 4 bases and J by 6 bases, with 22 bases between the two germline ends. Germline CDR1 is SGHTA and CDR2 is FQGTGA. Clones were read by immunoSEQ multiplex PCR, and TCRdb kept only the in-frame ones, dropping some. The sample consists of roughly 300,000 clones, approximately 84% of them appearing once. Sequenced: peripheral blood. This TCR came from a human donor with COVID-19, enrolled during active disease. The donor label of this sample is uncertain. The J gene is TRBJ2-1, the V gene TRBV7-3, with D possibly matching TRBD2 (6 bases). CDR3 residues: CASSSGRDSLQINEQFF. CDR3 nucleotide sequence: TGTGCCAGCAGCTCAGGCAGGGACTCCTTACAGATCAATGAGCAGTTCTTC.